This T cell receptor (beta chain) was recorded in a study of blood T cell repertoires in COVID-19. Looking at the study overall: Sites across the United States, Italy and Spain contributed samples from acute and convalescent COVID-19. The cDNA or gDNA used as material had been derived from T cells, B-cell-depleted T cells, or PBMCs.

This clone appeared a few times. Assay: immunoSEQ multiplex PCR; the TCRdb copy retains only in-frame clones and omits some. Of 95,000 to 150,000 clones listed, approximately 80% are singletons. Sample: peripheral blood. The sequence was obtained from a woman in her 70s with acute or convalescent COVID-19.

CDR3 sequence (DNA): TGCAGCGTCAACCTAGGGGGGGGCTACGAGCAGTACTTC. Encoded protein: CSVNLGGGYEQYF. V and J are TRBV29-1 and TRBJ2-7; maybe TRBD2 (7 bases). V was shortened by 6 bases and J by 3 bases, with 15 bases between the two germline ends. The germline V gene has CDR1 SQVTM and CDR2 ANQGSEA. The CDR3 contains 13 residues.